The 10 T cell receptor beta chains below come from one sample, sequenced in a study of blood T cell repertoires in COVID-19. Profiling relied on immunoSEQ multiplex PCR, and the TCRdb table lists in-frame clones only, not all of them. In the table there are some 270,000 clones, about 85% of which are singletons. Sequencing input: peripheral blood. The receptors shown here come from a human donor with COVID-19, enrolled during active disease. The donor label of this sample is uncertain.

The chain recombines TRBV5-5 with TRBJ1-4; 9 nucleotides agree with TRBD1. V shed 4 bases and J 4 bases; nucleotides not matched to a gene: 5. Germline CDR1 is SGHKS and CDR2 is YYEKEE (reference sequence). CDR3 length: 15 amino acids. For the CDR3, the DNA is TGTGCCAGCAGCCGGACAGGGGTCGATAATGAAAAACTGTTTTTT. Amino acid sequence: CASSRTGVDNEKLFF.

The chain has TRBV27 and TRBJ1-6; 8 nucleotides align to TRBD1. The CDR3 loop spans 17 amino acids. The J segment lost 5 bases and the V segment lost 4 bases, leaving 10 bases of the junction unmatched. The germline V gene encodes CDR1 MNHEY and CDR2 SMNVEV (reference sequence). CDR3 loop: CASSSPQGAGNNSPLHF. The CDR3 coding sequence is TGTGCCAGCAGTTCGCCCCAGGGGGCGGGGAATAATTCACCCCTCCACTTT.

This CDR3 reads CASSEREGRNEQFF. DNA for the CDR3: TGCGCCAGCAGTGAGCGGGAGGGCCGGAATGAGCAGTTCTTC. The chain recombines TRBV5-1 with TRBJ2-1; 10 positions match TRBD2. The germline V gene has CDR1 SGHRS and CDR2 YFSETQ. After removal of 5 bases from V and 7 bases from J, the junction contained 6 bases not matched to a gene. The CDR3 consists of 14 residues.

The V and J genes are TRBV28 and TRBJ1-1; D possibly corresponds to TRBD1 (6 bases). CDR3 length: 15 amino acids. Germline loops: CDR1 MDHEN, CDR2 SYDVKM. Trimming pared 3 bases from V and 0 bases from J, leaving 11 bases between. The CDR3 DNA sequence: TGTGCCAGCAGTTTTCAGCAGGGGATGAACACTGAAGCTTTCTTT. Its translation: CASSFQQGMNTEAFF. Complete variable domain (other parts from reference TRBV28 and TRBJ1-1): DVKVTQSSRYLVKRTGEKVFLECVQDMDHENMFWYRQDPGLGLRLIYFSYDVKMKEKGDIPEGYSVSREKKERFSLILESASTNQTSMYLCASSFQQGMNTEAFFGQGTRLTVV.

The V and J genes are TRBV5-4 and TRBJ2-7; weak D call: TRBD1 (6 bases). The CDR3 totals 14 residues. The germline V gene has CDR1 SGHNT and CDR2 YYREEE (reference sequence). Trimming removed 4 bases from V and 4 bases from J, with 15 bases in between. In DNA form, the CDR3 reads TGTGCCAGCAGCGCAGGGGCACAAAGGTACGAGCAGTACTTC. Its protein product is CASSAGAQRYEQYF.

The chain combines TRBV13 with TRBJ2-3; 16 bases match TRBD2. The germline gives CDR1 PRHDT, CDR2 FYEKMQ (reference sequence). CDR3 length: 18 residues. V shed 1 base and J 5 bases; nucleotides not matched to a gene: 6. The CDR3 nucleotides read TGTGCCAGCAGCTTAGAGGGACTAGCGGGAGGGCCTCAAGATACGCAGTATTTT. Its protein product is CASSLEGLAGGPQDTQYF.

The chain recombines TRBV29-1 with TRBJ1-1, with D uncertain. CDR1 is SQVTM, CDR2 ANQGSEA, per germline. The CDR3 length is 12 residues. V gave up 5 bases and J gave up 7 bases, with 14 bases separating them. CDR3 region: CSVRSPENEAFF. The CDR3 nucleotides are TGCAGCGTTCGGAGCCCAGAAAATGAAGCTTTCTTT.

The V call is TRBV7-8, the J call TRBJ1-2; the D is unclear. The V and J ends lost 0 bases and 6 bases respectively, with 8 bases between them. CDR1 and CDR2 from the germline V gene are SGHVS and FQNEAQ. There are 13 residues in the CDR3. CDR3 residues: CASSLAQMDGYTF. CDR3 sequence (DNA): TGTGCCAGCAGCTTAGCCCAGATGGATGGCTACACCTTC.

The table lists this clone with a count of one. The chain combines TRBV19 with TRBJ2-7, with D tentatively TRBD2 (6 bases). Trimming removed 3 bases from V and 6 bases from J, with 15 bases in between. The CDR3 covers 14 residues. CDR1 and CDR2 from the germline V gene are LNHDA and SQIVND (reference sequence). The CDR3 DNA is TGTGCCAGTAGTATGGCCGGCGGGGTTCGCGAGCAGTACTTC. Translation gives CASSMAGGVREQYF.

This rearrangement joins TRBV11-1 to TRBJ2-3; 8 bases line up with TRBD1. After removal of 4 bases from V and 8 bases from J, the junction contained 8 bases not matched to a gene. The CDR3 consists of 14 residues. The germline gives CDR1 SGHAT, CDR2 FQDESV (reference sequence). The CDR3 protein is CASSSDRGHGTQYF. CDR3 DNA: TGTGCCAGCAGCTCCGACAGGGGCCATGGTACGCAGTATTTT.